A single sample gave rise to the 8 T cell receptor beta chains below, sequenced in a study of T-cell reconstitution after alpha-beta-depleted transplantation in children. Preparation of the TCRbeta library involved a method that used unique molecular identifiers. A single record per CDR3 protein comes from TCRdb applying MiXCR to the PCR reads. This table has 200,000 to 250,000 distinct CDR3 sequences, 11% appearing once. Source: PBMCs, taken before TCRalphabeta/CD19-depleted stem cell transplant. These receptors all stem from a child younger than two with acute myeloid leukemia, due to receive a stem cell transplant.

Notes on this clonotype: One junction end disagrees with the germline gene, perhaps due to a read error. V and J are TRBV20-1 and TRBJ2-1; TRBD2 is a possible D gene (6 bases). The CDR3 sequence is 13 residues long. Looked up from germline, CDR1 is DFQATT and CDR2 is SNEGSKA (reference sequence). The CDR3 bases are TGCGGTGCTGGGGGGACTCACTACAATGAGCAGTTCTTC. Its translation: CGAGGTHYNEQFF.

This clonotype came up many times. The chain carries TRBV15 and TRBJ2-1, with D uncertain. This CDR3 has 15 amino acids. The V gene's germline CDR1 is LNHNV and CDR2 YYDKDF (reference sequence). V lost 0 bases, J lost 0 bases, and 6 bases lay in between. The CDR3 sequence: CATSRERFSYNEQFF. As DNA, the CDR3 is TGTGCCACCAGCAGAGAAAGATTCTCCTACAATGAGCAGTTCTTC.

As concerns this clonotype: This CDR3 is missing its conserved last phenylalanine or tryptophan, likely due to a read error. CDR3 DNA: TGTGCCAGCAGTGTGAAGACTAACACTAAAGCTTTCTCT. It specifies CASSVKTNTKAFS. V is TRBV2 and J is TRBJ1-1; D uncertain. Per the germline V gene, CDR1 is SNHLY and CDR2 is FYNNEI. This CDR3 spans 13 amino acids.

This clonotype was counted ten times or more. The V and J genes are TRBV4-2 and TRBJ2-7; no reliable D call. This CDR3 has 15 residues. Germline V CDR1 and CDR2: LGHNA, YNFKEQ. Trimming left V 1 base short and J 2 bases short, with 12 bases between. The CDR3 DNA reads TGTGCCAGCAGCCAAGGTCGAGACCCTGCCTACGAGCAGTACTTC. Amino acid sequence: CASSQGRDPAYEQYF.

This clonotype was counted at least ten times. CDR3 sequence: CASSSTGLGEETQYF. CDR3 nucleotide sequence: TGTGCCAGCAGTTCGACAGGGCTGGGCGAAGAGACCCAGTACTTC. The J gene is TRBJ2-5, the V gene TRBV28; 7 bases line up with TRBD1. This CDR3 has 15 amino acids. The germline CDR1 and CDR2 sequences are MDHEN and SYDVKM. Unmatched junction bases numbered 8, after V lost 4 bases and J lost 3 bases. The whole variable domain, filled in from reference TRBV28 and TRBJ2-5, reads DVKVTQSSRYLVKRTGEKVFLECVQDMDHENMFWYRQDPGLGLRLIYFSYDVKMKEKGDIPEGYSVSREKKERFSLILESASTNQTSMYLCASSSTGLGEETQYFGPGTRLLVL.

This clonotype was seen repeatedly, ten times or more. The V and J genes are TRBV11-3 and TRBJ2-3; D uncertain. Germline V gene data show CDR1 as SGHNT and CDR2 as YENEEA. The CDR3 consists of 14 residues. Trimming shortened V by 4 bases and J by 3 bases, and 11 bases separated the two germline ends. The CDR3 sequence: CASSSRHSTDTQYF. Here the CDR3 DNA reads TGTGCCAGCAGCTCAAGACACTCTACAGATACGCAGTATTTT.

This clonotype was seen a few times. This chain joins TRBV11-2 and TRBJ2-5; D is tentatively TRBD1 or TRBD2 (5 bases each). The CDR3 is 15 amino acids. Germline CDR1 is SGHAT and CDR2 is FQNNGV. The V end lost 4 bases, the J end lost 5 bases, and 17 bases lay between the germline ends. The CDR3 region has the DNA TGTGCCAGCAGCTATAGAGGGTGGGGCGGGGAGACCCAGTACTTC. It specifies CASSYRGWGGETQYF.

This clonotype appeared many times. This sequence joins TRBV5-1 and TRBJ2-5; 7 bases are a match to TRBD2. Germline values: CDR1 SGHRS, CDR2 YFSETQ. J lost 4 bases, V lost 5 bases, and 5 bases had no gene match. The CDR3 totals 13 residues. CDR3 loop: CASSSGGGETQYF. The CDR3 nucleotides read TGCGCCAGCAGTTCGGGGGGAGGAGAGACCCAGTACTTC. Together with reference TRBV5-1 and TRBJ2-5, the CDR3 gives the full variable domain: KAGVTQTPRYLIKTRGQQVTLSCSPISGHRSVSWYQQTPGQGLQFLFEYFSETQRNKGNFPGRFSGRQFSNSRSEMNVSTLELGDSALYLCASSSGGGETQYFGPGTRLLVL.